These 8 T cell receptor beta chains were all obtained from the same sample, sequenced in a study of blood T cells in healthy people across ages. Then a second PCR, running roughly 7 to 11 cycles, was carried out with a sample-barcoded 5' primer and a J-beta primer mix. TCRdb reanalysed the 5' RACE reads using MiXCR and keeps one entry per CDR3 protein. The sample gives approximately 730,000 distinct CDR3 sequences, 35% to 45% of which show up once; around 20% is in the top ten. Sequenced material: blood. The receptors derive from a woman aged 55-75 years in good health.

This clonotype was counted only a few times. V usage is TRBV29-1 and J usage is TRBJ1-1; 7 bases fit TRBD1. This CDR3 contains 12 residues. Trimming at V came to 4 bases and at J to 6 bases, leaving 5 bases not matched to a gene. Germline loops: CDR1 SQVTM, CDR2 ANQGSEA. CDR3 loop: CSVAFQGAEAFF. In nucleotides, the CDR3 is TGCAGCGTTGCATTCCAGGGGGCTGAAGCTTTCTTT.

The genes are TRBV3-1 and TRBJ2-4, with TRBD2 identical over 9 bases. Germline V lookup: CDR1 LGHDT, CDR2 YNNKEL (reference sequence). This CDR3 is 14 amino acids long. With V trimmed by 4 bases and J by 7 bases, 5 bases remained unmatched. The CDR3 spells CASSPASGGNIQYF. The CDR3 DNA reads TGTGCCAGCAGCCCAGCCAGCGGGGGGAACATTCAGTACTTC.

This clonotype was recorded a few times. This chain uses TRBV28 with TRBJ2-7; 7 nucleotides line up with TRBD1. V lost 5 bases and J lost 3; bases outside the gene matches: 4. Germline assignment: CDR1 MDHEN and CDR2 SYDVKM. The CDR3 is made up of 13 amino acids. CDR3 nucleotide sequence: TGTGCCAGCAGTACAGGGGCCCACTACGAGCAGTACTTC. As protein: CASSTGAHYEQYF.

The rearrangement links TRBV11-2 to TRBJ2-2, with D possibly TRBD2 on 5 matching bases. The CDR3 totals 16 residues. V dropped 1 base and J dropped 4 bases, with 13 bases sitting between them. Germline V gene sequence: CDR1 SGHAT, CDR2 FQNNGV. CDR3 residues: CASSLGPGLGTGELFF. Written as DNA, the CDR3 is TGTGCCAGCAGCTTAGGACCGGGGTTAGGCACCGGGGAGCTGTTTTTT.

This rearrangement joins TRBV7-2 to TRBJ1-1; D is perhaps TRBD1 (6 bases). This CDR3 contains 13 residues. Germline CDR1 and CDR2: SGHTA and FQGNSA. V was cut by 5 bases and J by 4 bases, with 11 bases left in between. The CDR3 region is CASSNTGPTEAFF. CDR3 sequence (DNA): TGTGCCAGCAGCAATACAGGGCCCACTGAAGCTTTCTTT.

The chain employs TRBV20-1 and TRBJ2-2; no reliable D call. Looked up from germline, CDR1 is DFQATT and CDR2 is SNEGSKA (reference sequence). The length of the CDR3 is 14 residues. V lost 0 bases and J 6 bases, leaving 11 bases between the germline ends. The CDR3 reads CSARDTLTPGELFF. The CDR3 DNA sequence: TGCAGTGCTAGAGATACGCTGACTCCCGGGGAGCTGTTTTTT.

The J gene is TRBJ2-7, the V gene TRBV5-1; 7 bases are a match to TRBD2. V dropped 7 bases and J dropped 7; count of bases not matched to a gene: 17. The germline V gene encodes CDR1 SGHRS and CDR2 YFSETQ. The CDR3 has 15 residues. The CDR3 reads CASREPGLPLGEQYF. CDR3 nucleotide sequence: TGCGCCAGCCGCGAGCCGGGACTACCGTTAGGAGAGCAGTACTTC.

This clonotype was found a few times. The chain couples TRBV12-3 or TRBV12-4 to TRBJ1-2, with D maybe TRBD1 (6 bases). V was cut by 5 bases and J by 7 bases, with 17 bases left in between. The CDR3 has 14 amino acids. Here the CDR3 DNA reads TGTGCCAGCAGTCTCCAGAGGAGGGGGTCTGGCTACACCTTC. Residues: CASSLQRRGSGYTF.